A selection of T cell receptor beta chains follows, all from one sample in a study of blood T cell repertoires in COVID-19. This table comes from immunoSEQ multiplex PCR, and its TCRdb copy is limited to in-frame clones, with some not included. The sample carries around 78,000 clones, roughly 80% recorded once. Sequencing used peripheral blood. The receptors were sampled from a human donor in a cohort sampled during active COVID-19. CDR3s leave out the opening cysteine and the closing phenylalanine or tryptophan. The order of the fields is D gene, V gene, J gene, CDR3 protein. D genes are given only for firm matches.

>-|TRBV7-6|TRBJ2-1
ASSLATRGSYNEQF
>TRBD2|TRBV7-9|TRBJ2-3
ASSLRAASGYFGTDTQY
>TRBD1|TRBV6-6|TRBJ1-6
ASRKGQLNSPLH
>TRBD2|TRBV6-1|TRBJ2-5
ASSELAGGESETQY
>TRBD1|TRBV5-1|TRBJ1-5
ASSFSGTGEGGNQPQH
>-|TRBV4-1|TRBJ2-7
ASSQGQRVYEQY
>-|TRBV30|TRBJ1-1
AWSLPGQLNTEAF
>-|TRBV4-1|TRBJ1-5
ASSQSWTFDRGQPQH
>TRBD1|TRBV5-1|TRBJ2-7
ASSLTGQGGYEQY
>-|TRBV6-2/TRBV6-3|TRBJ2-5
ASSYPDTSRAAQY
>-|TRBV2|TRBJ1-6
ASKGVRNSPLH
>TRBD1|TRBV25-1|TRBJ1-1
ASSDDRGSGTEAF
>-|TRBV10-3|TRBJ2-7
AISEDREDGKY
>-|TRBV6-2/TRBV6-3|TRBJ2-7
ASSYDRGSYEQY
>TRBD1|TRBV19|TRBJ1-6
ASSITGTGGHSPLH
>TRBD1|TRBV7-3|TRBJ1-1
ASSPLLGVGQGSTEAF
>-|TRBV20-1|TRBJ2-7
SASGLASYEQY
>TRBD1|TRBV3-1/TRBV3-2|TRBJ2-7
ASSQQTGGEQY
>-|TRBV5-4|TRBJ1-2
ASSLDSNYGYT
>TRBD2|TRBV3-1/TRBV3-2|TRBJ2-5
ASSQPGLAGGETQY
>TRBD1|TRBV7-2|TRBJ1-2
ASSSDRGLFRYT
>TRBD1|TRBV5-6|TRBJ2-7
ASSFVGTGGYEQY
>TRBD2|TRBV6-2/TRBV6-3|TRBJ2-3
ASSYGTSGSTDTQY
>TRBD1|TRBV7-8|TRBJ2-1
ASSARQGPNNEQF
>TRBD1|TRBV9|TRBJ2-7
ASSAGTGPYEQY
>-|TRBV10-1|TRBJ2-1
ASSMDRGGEQF
>-|TRBV11-1|TRBJ1-1
ASSLSRSDTEAF
>-|TRBV6-1|TRBJ1-5
ASSEITNQPQH
>TRBD2|TRBV2|TRBJ2-1
ASSPSSGGAGEQF
>TRBD2|TRBV7-6|TRBJ2-7
ASSLTSGGASSAYEQY
>-|TRBV7-9|TRBJ1-2
ASRPDRTGGYT
>TRBD1|TRBV6-1|TRBJ2-5
ASSEVTGEMTQY
>-|TRBV28|TRBJ1-2
ASSLSPARGYGYT
>-|TRBV5-4|TRBJ1-2
ASSLDRVGGYT
>TRBD1|TRBV9|TRBJ2-4
ASSVGTGALNIQY
>TRBD1|TRBV27|TRBJ1-2
ASSFRQGVDGYT
>-|TRBV6-5|TRBJ1-6
ASSYSRVQSPLH
>-|TRBV9|TRBJ2-7
ASSSGYEQY
>TRBD1|TRBV28|TRBJ1-2
ASNPTGDVYGYT
>-|TRBV7-9|TRBJ2-5
ASSTEGRETQY
>-|TRBV9|TRBJ1-4
AGYPGQRNEKLF
>-|TRBV11-2|TRBJ2-7
ASTGTLVSYEQY
>-|TRBV6-5|TRBJ1-3
ASSYGGNTIY
>-|TRBV19|TRBJ2-7
ASSMARGYEQY
>-|TRBV11-2|TRBJ2-4
ASSLSGPQNIQY
>TRBD1|TRBV19|TRBJ1-2
ASSSPSDRAGYT
>TRBD1|TRBV18|TRBJ1-1
ASSFQGAQGTEAF
>-|TRBV9|TRBJ2-2
ASSGRHPVGELF
>-|TRBV5-4|TRBJ1-6
ASSSTSRGAYNSPLH
>TRBD1|TRBV11-3|TRBJ2-7
ASSLRTGLEQY
>-|TRBV3-1/TRBV3-2|TRBJ2-3
ASSADYGGADTQY
>TRBD1|TRBV4-1|TRBJ1-2
ASSQELSGTDYGYT
>-|TRBV5-6|TRBJ1-6
ASSLGLQINSPLH
>TRBD1|TRBV5-1|TRBJ1-2
ASSVQTGTNYGYT
>-|TRBV5-1|TRBJ1-5
ASSSGLSNQPQH
>-|TRBV27|TRBJ2-2
ASSFISAGRANTGELF
>TRBD2|TRBV7-6|TRBJ2-3
ASSLGIAGATDTQY